Listed below are T cell receptor beta chains from one sample, sequenced in a study of blood T cell repertoires in COVID-19. The method was immunoSEQ multiplex PCR; TCRdb's version includes in-frame clones alone and lacks a portion of them. Among roughly 670,000 clones listed, about 87% were seen once. The sample was peripheral blood. The receptor set was obtained from a woman younger than 35 with acute or convalescent COVID-19. Both conserved end residues are part of each CDR3. Fields, in order: J gene, CDR3 length, D gene, V gene, CDR3 protein. D genes are given only for firm matches.

J gene: TRBJ1-6
CDR3 length: 14
D gene: -
V gene: TRBV7-9
CDR3 protein: CASRLEADNSPLHF

J gene: TRBJ1-1
CDR3 length: 15
D gene: TRBD1
V gene: TRBV10-3
CDR3 protein: CAIRRDRGQNTEAFF

J gene: TRBJ2-1
CDR3 length: 17
D gene: -
V gene: TRBV11-2
CDR3 protein: CASSLGAARWYINEQFF

J gene: TRBJ1-5
CDR3 length: 20
D gene: -
V gene: TRBV6-2/TRBV6-3
CDR3 protein: CASSYRYFGTKTDSNQPQHF

J gene: TRBJ2-7
CDR3 length: 14
D gene: -
V gene: TRBV27
CDR3 protein: CASSYRFGTYEQYF

J gene: TRBJ1-1
CDR3 length: 19
D gene: -
V gene: TRBV19
CDR3 protein: CASSIRVIRNLIENTEAFF

J gene: TRBJ1-2
CDR3 length: 12
D gene: TRBD1
V gene: TRBV10-1
CDR3 protein: CARRQGKNGYTF

J gene: TRBJ2-1
CDR3 length: 14
D gene: TRBD1
V gene: TRBV6-5
CDR3 protein: CASKSGTANNEQFF

J gene: TRBJ2-7
CDR3 length: 15
D gene: -
V gene: TRBV13
CDR3 protein: CASSSFLTSSYEQYF

J gene: TRBJ1-1
CDR3 length: 15
D gene: -
V gene: TRBV5-1
CDR3 protein: CASSPEYRVNTEAFF

J gene: TRBJ1-1
CDR3 length: 18
D gene: -
V gene: TRBV21-1
CDR3 protein: CASSKGRDFRQQNTEAFF

J gene: TRBJ2-5
CDR3 length: 15
D gene: -
V gene: TRBV5-1
CDR3 protein: CASATGRGIQETQYF

J gene: TRBJ2-7
CDR3 length: 15
D gene: -
V gene: TRBV7-8
CDR3 protein: CASSLAPQVTYEQYF

J gene: TRBJ1-3
CDR3 length: 15
D gene: -
V gene: TRBV5-8
CDR3 protein: CASSTTMISGNTIYF

J gene: TRBJ2-5
CDR3 length: 14
D gene: TRBD2
V gene: TRBV9
CDR3 protein: CASTAGGFQETQYF

J gene: TRBJ1-5
CDR3 length: 14
D gene: TRBD1
V gene: TRBV9
CDR3 protein: CASSVGQGNQPQHF

J gene: TRBJ1-2
CDR3 length: 17
D gene: -
V gene: TRBV30
CDR3 protein: CAWRMTGGVWINYGYTF

J gene: TRBJ1-2
CDR3 length: 14
D gene: TRBD1
V gene: TRBV4-2
CDR3 protein: CASSPQQGGDGYTF

J gene: TRBJ1-2
CDR3 length: 15
D gene: -
V gene: TRBV9
CDR3 protein: CASSVGGTGGYGYTF

J gene: TRBJ1-1
CDR3 length: 15
D gene: TRBD1
V gene: TRBV6-4
CDR3 protein: CASRQGYGMNTEAFF

J gene: TRBJ1-1
CDR3 length: 15
D gene: TRBD1
V gene: TRBV19
CDR3 protein: CASSIWGQENTEAFF

J gene: TRBJ2-3
CDR3 length: 13
D gene: -
V gene: TRBV19
CDR3 protein: CASRDRATDTQYF

J gene: TRBJ2-7
CDR3 length: 13
D gene: TRBD2
V gene: TRBV19
CDR3 protein: CASSPPREGRQYF

J gene: TRBJ2-7
CDR3 length: 14
D gene: -
V gene: TRBV9
CDR3 protein: CASSVADSPYEQYF

J gene: TRBJ1-1
CDR3 length: 16
D gene: TRBD1
V gene: TRBV2
CDR3 protein: CASSEFVLDREGEAFF

J gene: TRBJ1-2
CDR3 length: 16
D gene: TRBD1
V gene: TRBV4-1
CDR3 protein: CASSQERQGKGGGYTF

J gene: TRBJ1-2
CDR3 length: 15
D gene: -
V gene: TRBV30
CDR3 protein: CAWSLTGTGNYGYTF

J gene: TRBJ2-1
CDR3 length: 13
D gene: -
V gene: TRBV7-6
CDR3 protein: CASSLGGFDEQFF

J gene: TRBJ1-6
CDR3 length: 13
D gene: TRBD1
V gene: TRBV30
CDR3 protein: CAWARTGGSPLHF

J gene: TRBJ1-5
CDR3 length: 13
D gene: TRBD1
V gene: TRBV10-3
CDR3 protein: CAINGQAGQPQHF

J gene: TRBJ2-3
CDR3 length: 17
D gene: TRBD2
V gene: TRBV5-1
CDR3 protein: CASSLGLSGVSTDTQYF

J gene: TRBJ1-2
CDR3 length: 14
D gene: -
V gene: TRBV30
CDR3 protein: CAWSGGARDYGYTF

J gene: TRBJ1-2
CDR3 length: 13
D gene: TRBD1
V gene: TRBV6-5
CDR3 protein: CASSYRQGYGYTF

J gene: TRBJ2-3
CDR3 length: 15
D gene: TRBD2
V gene: TRBV10-3
CDR3 protein: CAISETGTSSDTQYF

J gene: TRBJ1-1
CDR3 length: 15
D gene: TRBD1
V gene: TRBV5-6
CDR3 protein: CASRRVGQFYTEAFF

J gene: TRBJ1-1
CDR3 length: 15
D gene: -
V gene: TRBV10-3
CDR3 protein: CAISEEAVGNTEAFF

J gene: TRBJ1-3
CDR3 length: 15
D gene: -
V gene: TRBV23-1
CDR3 protein: CASSQSEAPGNTIYF

J gene: TRBJ2-3
CDR3 length: 15
D gene: TRBD2
V gene: TRBV2
CDR3 protein: CASSPRGGLSDTQYF

J gene: TRBJ2-5
CDR3 length: 14
D gene: -
V gene: TRBV6-5
CDR3 protein: CASKGGEQQETQYF

J gene: TRBJ2-7
CDR3 length: 12
D gene: -
V gene: TRBV24-1
CDR3 protein: CATSDAGPEQYF

J gene: TRBJ2-1
CDR3 length: 13
D gene: TRBD1
V gene: TRBV6-5
CDR3 protein: CASSYELGTGVLF

J gene: TRBJ1-2
CDR3 length: 16
D gene: TRBD1
V gene: TRBV18
CDR3 protein: CASSPFRGDANYGYTF

J gene: TRBJ1-2
CDR3 length: 11
D gene: -
V gene: TRBV7-9
CDR3 protein: CASPSEARSTF

J gene: TRBJ2-7
CDR3 length: 14
D gene: TRBD1
V gene: TRBV3-1/TRBV3-2
CDR3 protein: CASSPGQGPYEQYF

J gene: TRBJ1-2
CDR3 length: 13
D gene: -
V gene: TRBV5-1
CDR3 protein: CASGRGGAYGYTF

J gene: TRBJ2-1
CDR3 length: 13
D gene: TRBD1
V gene: TRBV5-4
CDR3 protein: CASTSNSGQLQFF

J gene: TRBJ2-7
CDR3 length: 14
D gene: -
V gene: TRBV19
CDR3 protein: CASTRTGSSYEQYF

J gene: TRBJ2-7
CDR3 length: 18
D gene: -
V gene: TRBV5-4
CDR3 protein: CASSFRPTRTIRSYEQYF

J gene: TRBJ1-2
CDR3 length: 14
D gene: TRBD1
V gene: TRBV5-8
CDR3 protein: CASSLAQGGYGYTF

J gene: TRBJ1-5
CDR3 length: 14
D gene: -
V gene: TRBV15
CDR3 protein: CATSVTAGYQPQHF

J gene: TRBJ2-3
CDR3 length: 13
D gene: TRBD2
V gene: TRBV9
CDR3 protein: CASRGGSTDTQYF

J gene: TRBJ1-5
CDR3 length: 15
D gene: -
V gene: TRBV6-1
CDR3 protein: CASSEGLEVWQPQHF

J gene: TRBJ1-3
CDR3 length: 15
D gene: -
V gene: TRBV7-9
CDR3 protein: CASSLGGPGENTIYF